These 17 T cell receptor beta chains were all obtained from the same sample, sequenced in a study of control samples from healthy donors and cancer patients. Using immunoSEQ multiplex PCR, the repertoire was profiled, and TCRdb retains in-frame clones only, with some absent. This table holds over 110,000 clones, less than 90% found once. Sequenced sample: blood. Every receptor here comes from a woman in her twenties or thirties in good health.

This clone was counted a single time. This chain joins TRBV6-6 and TRBJ2-3; TRBD1 matches at 8 bases. Losses at the gene ends were 2 bases for V and 4 bases for J; bases not matched to a gene: 8. Germline V gives CDR1 MNHNY, CDR2 SVGAGI (reference sequence). CDR3 length: 16 residues. The CDR3 loop is CASSYKDRAWADTQYF. The CDR3 region has the DNA TGTGCCAGCAGTTACAAGGACAGGGCGTGGGCAGATACGCAGTATTTT.

The chain recombines TRBV12-1 with TRBJ2-7; TRBD2 is taken as the D call from the table, unchecked against the DNA. TRBV12-1 is flagged as a pseudogene. The CDR3 extends over 16 amino acids. Here the CDR3 reads CASRRPSGLGGYEQYF. DNA of the CDR3: TGTGCCAGCAGAAGACCAAGCGGGTTGGGCGGGTACGAGCAGTACTTC.

As for this clone: A junction end diverges from the germline sequence, so it may reflect a read error. V is TRBV7-7 and J is TRBJ2-5; possibly TRBD1 or TRBD2 for D (6 bases each). Germline V CDR1 and CDR2: SSHAT, FNYEAQ (reference sequence). This CDR3 has 15 amino acids. The CDR3 DNA reads as TGTGCTAGCAGCATACGGGGACGCGGAGGGGGGACCCAGTACTTC. Its translation is CASSIRGRGGGTQYF.

The rearrangement links TRBV3-1 (or the pseudogene TRBV3-2) to TRBJ2-2; TRBD2 matches at 9 bases. The germline V gene has CDR1 LGHDT and CDR2 YNNKEL (reference sequence). V lost 6 bases and J lost 3; bases outside the gene matches: 5. CDR3 length: 15 amino acids. CDR3 protein: CASRQREDDTGELFF. The CDR3 bases are TGTGCCAGCAGACAGCGGGAGGACGACACCGGGGAGCTGTTTTTT.

This clone was recorded a few times. V gene TRBV19 combines with J gene TRBJ2-7, with D possibly TRBD2 on 5 matching bases. V was shortened by 3 bases and J by 2 bases, with 8 bases between the two germline ends. The CDR3 is made up of 13 amino acids. Germline lookup yields CDR1 LNHDA and CDR2 SQIVND (reference sequence). The CDR3 here is CASSITGTYEQYF. The CDR3 bases are TGTGCCAGTAGTATCACCGGGACCTACGAGCAGTACTTC.

This rearrangement joins TRBV18 to TRBJ1-1; no reliable D call. V shed 2 bases and J shed 2 bases, with 6 bases lying between them. Germline values: CDR1 KGHSH, CDR2 LQKENI. CDR3 size: 13 residues. CDR3 in amino acids: CASSPGRNTEAFF. The CDR3 region has the DNA TGTGCCAGCTCACCAGGAAGAAACACTGAAGCTTTCTTT.

J is TRBJ1-3 and V is TRBV5-1; D remains unclear. Germline V gene sequence: CDR1 SGHRS, CDR2 YFSETQ. CDR3 size: 16 residues. The ends were cut back, 4 bases at V and 2 bases at J, with 16 bases in the middle. CDR3 protein: CASSPASGVTGNTIYF. DNA of the CDR3: TGCGCCAGCAGCCCCGCTTCAGGTGTCACTGGAAACACCATATATTTT.

The chain recombines TRBV18 with TRBJ2-3; D gene unclear. Germline V gives CDR1 KGHSH, CDR2 LQKENI. Trimming removed 0 bases at V and 6 bases at J, with 16 bases between. CDR3 size: 16 residues. Written as DNA, the CDR3 is TGTGCCAGCTCACCACCCCGCGGACCCCAGGCGGATACGCAGTATTTT. This translates into CASSPPRGPQADTQYF.

The chain joins TRBV2 to TRBJ2-7, with a possible D match to TRBD1 (6 bases). The V gene lost 5 bases and the J gene lost 4 bases, with 12 bases spanning the gap. CDR1 is SNHLY, CDR2 FYNNEI, per germline. The CDR3 length is 13 residues. The CDR3 reads CASSPERGYEQYF. CDR3 bases: TGTGCCAGCAGTCCGGAGAGGGGGTACGAGCAGTACTTC.

This clone was observed a handful of times. Within the sample, other DNA sequences also encode this same CDR3. The rearrangement uses TRBV30 and TRBJ2-7; 7 nucleotides align to TRBD1. Germline V lookup: CDR1 GTSNPN, CDR2 SVGIG (reference sequence). The V segment lost 4 bases and the J segment 0 bases; nucleotides outside the gene matches: 3. CDR3 length equals 13 residues. CDR3 in DNA: TGTGCCTGGACCAGGGACAGCTCCTACGAGCAGTACTTC. Protein sequence: CAWTRDSSYEQYF.

The V and J genes are TRBV3-1 (or the pseudogene TRBV3-2) and TRBJ2-3; unclear D gene. Trimming stripped 4 bases from V and 2 bases from J, with 10 bases between. CDR1 and CDR2 (germline): LGHDT, YNNKEL (reference sequence). The CDR3 runs to 14 residues. The CDR3 here is CASSLRISTDTQYF. CDR3 nucleotides: TGTGCCAGCAGCCTCCGGATCTCCACAGATACGCAGTATTTT.

The CDR3 nucleotides read TGTGCCAGCAGCTTAAACGCTCTCGATACGCAGTATTTT. Translating gives CASSLNALDTQYF. The chain has TRBV7-3 and TRBJ2-3; D remains unclear. The CDR3 runs to 13 residues. Trimming took off 1 base at V and 6 bases at J, with 8 bases between the two ends. CDR1 is SGHTA and CDR2 is FQGTGA in the germline V gene.

The rearrangement links TRBV19 to TRBJ1-1; D possibly corresponds to TRBD1 (5 bases). CDR3 length: 16 amino acids. Germline values: CDR1 LNHDA, CDR2 SQIVND (reference sequence). The germline V and J ends were trimmed by 9 bases and 4 bases, with 24 bases remaining between them. DNA of the CDR3: TGTGCCAGCCTTTTCCGGGACCACTCCAAGGTCACTGAAGCTTTCTTT. This sequence encodes CASLFRDHSKVTEAFF.

V and J are TRBV28 and TRBJ2-1; 14 nucleotides align to TRBD2. In germline, CDR1 is MDHEN, CDR2 SYDVKM. The CDR3 has 17 residues. V was pared by 5 bases and J by 1 base, with 4 bases of the junction left unmatched. The DNA of the CDR3 is TGTGCCAGCAGTCTGGGACTAGCGGGAGAGTCCTACAATGAGCAGTTCTTC. Amino acid sequence: CASSLGLAGESYNEQFF.

This clone was seen more than once but under ten times. The chain carries TRBV21-1 and TRBJ1-1. TRBV21-1 is noted as a pseudogene. CDR3 length: 17 amino acids. CDR3 sequence (DNA): TGTGCCAGCAGCAAAGCTAAAGGGAAGTCCATGAACACTGAAGCTTTCTTT. It yields the protein CASSKAKGKSMNTEAFF.

The chain recombines TRBV18 with TRBJ1-1, with unresolved D. The germline V gene encodes CDR1 KGHSH and CDR2 LQKENI. V shed 4 bases and J shed 0 bases, with 9 bases lying between them. The CDR3 covers 14 residues. In DNA form, the CDR3 reads TGTGCCAGCTCACGGGCAGACCTGAACACTGAAGCTTTCTTT. It specifies CASSRADLNTEAFF.

The V and J genes are TRBV9 and TRBJ2-2; perhaps TRBD1 as D (5 bases). V shed 0 bases and J shed 0 bases, with 9 bases lying between them. Germline CDR1 reads SGDLS; CDR2 reads YYNGEE. The CDR3 has 16 residues. CDR3 DNA sequence: TGTGCCAGCAGCGTAGTAACAGGTGCGAACACCGGGGAGCTGTTTTTT. The encoded protein is CASSVVTGANTGELFF. Looking up the rest from reference TRBV9 and TRBJ2-2 gives the full variable domain: DSGVTQTPKHLITATGQRVTLRCSPRSGDLSVYWYQQSLDQGLQFLIQYYNGEERAKGNILERFSAQQFPDLHSELNLSSLELGDSALYFCASSVVTGANTGELFFGEGSRLTVL.